One sample yielded the 5 T cell receptor beta chains listed below, sequenced in a study of cytomegalovirus exposure and HLA in healthy donors (dated by TCRdb to 2015 to 2018). Library generation was performed with the immunoSEQ multiplex PCR assay. For the multiplex PCR, a mixture combining 60 forward primers for TCR Vbeta segments and 13 reverse primers for TCR Jbeta segments was used. TCRdb stores this immuneACCESS table with in-frame sequences only. Part of the clones is absent; in the studies checked, under half of the shortfall reflects unresolved V genes, and no reason is known for the rest. The sample table shows over 65,000 clones, and approximately 72% are seen once. The top ten hold 7.4% of the sample. Material for sequencing was PBMCs. These receptors were obtained from a woman in her 30s in good health and CMV-seropositive.

The chain couples TRBV7-6 to TRBJ1-1; D call uncertain. CDR1 and CDR2 from the germline V gene are SGHVS and FNYEAQ. This CDR3 is built from 14 residues. V was trimmed by 5 bases and J by 3 bases, leaving 13 bases between them. The CDR3 sequence is CASSPRGGDTEAFF. DNA for the CDR3: TGTGCCAGCAGCCCCCGGGGTGGTGACACTGAAGCTTTCTTT.

This chain uses TRBV7-8 with TRBJ2-1, with a possible D match to TRBD2 (7 bases). V was cut by 6 bases and J by 5 bases, with 26 bases left in between. Germline V gene data show CDR1 as SGHVS and CDR2 as FQNEAQ. This CDR3 has 18 residues. CDR3 DNA: TGTGCCAGCAGGCCCCCCCTGCGGGAGAGGGGGGGAAACAATGAGCAGTTCTTC. It yields the protein CASRPPLRERGGNNEQFF.

The chain links TRBV6-5 to TRBJ2-3, with no clear D. Germline CDR1 reads MNHEY; CDR2 reads SVGAGI. The CDR3 contains 11 residues. Trimming shortened V by 5 bases and J by 5 bases, and 5 bases separated the two germline ends. The CDR3 DNA sequence: TGTGCCAGCAGTACGCGAGATACGCAGTATTTT. Its translation: CASSTRDTQYF.

The chain employs TRBV19 and TRBJ2-3; tentative D call: TRBD2 (7 bases). From germline, CDR1 is LNHDA and CDR2 SQIVND (reference sequence). Deletions cut 10 bases from V and 2 bases from J, with 13 bases between. The CDR3 consists of 13 residues. The CDR3 DNA is TGTGCCACGGCGGGGGCTTCCACAGATACGCAGTATTTT. Amino acids: CATAGASTDTQYF.

The V and J genes are TRBV7-2 and TRBJ2-2; tentatively, D is TRBD2 (5 bases). CDR1 and CDR2 from the germline V gene are SGHTA and FQGNSA. The CDR3 consists of 14 residues. The germline V and J ends were trimmed by 5 bases and 2 bases, with 9 bases remaining between them. The CDR3 spells CASSPGLNTGELFF. DNA for the CDR3: TGTGCCAGCAGCCCAGGACTCAACACCGGGGAGCTGTTTTTT.